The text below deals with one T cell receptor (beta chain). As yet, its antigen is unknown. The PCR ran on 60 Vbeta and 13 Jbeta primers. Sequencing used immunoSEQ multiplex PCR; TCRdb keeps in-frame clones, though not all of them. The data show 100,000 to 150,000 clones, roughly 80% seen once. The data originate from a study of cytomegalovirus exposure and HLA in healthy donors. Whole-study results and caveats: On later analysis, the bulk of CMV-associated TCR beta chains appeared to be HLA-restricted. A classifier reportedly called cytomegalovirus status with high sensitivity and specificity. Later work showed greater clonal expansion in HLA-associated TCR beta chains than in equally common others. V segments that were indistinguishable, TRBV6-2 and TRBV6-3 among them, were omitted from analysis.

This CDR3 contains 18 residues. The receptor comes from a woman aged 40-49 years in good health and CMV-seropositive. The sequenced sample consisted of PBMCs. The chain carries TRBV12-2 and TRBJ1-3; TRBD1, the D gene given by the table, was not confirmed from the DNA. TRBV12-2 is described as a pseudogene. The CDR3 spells CASRQSYVNRVAGNTIYF. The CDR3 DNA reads TGTGCAAGTCGCCAGTCATATGTCAACAGGGTGGCTGGAAACACCATATATTTT.